The sequence of this T cell receptor (beta chain) was determined in a study of T-cell memory formation after mild COVID-19. Regarding this clonotype: Its antigen is not identified.

Whole-study findings and limits: Pre-infection memory harbored some responding clones, suggesting cross-reactive memory joined.

MiXCR, run by TCRdb on the 5' RACE reads, gives a single entry per CDR3 protein. The table includes 300,000 to 350,000 distinct CDR3 sequences, approximately 15% detected once. Source material: PBMCs or a T cell subset sorted from them (not recorded which). This TCR came from a man aged 18 to 30 who had mild COVID-19 (a few samples of this study predate the infection). Cell type and time point are not known.

CDR3 protein: CASSTSYSSSGNTIYF. The CDR3 region has the DNA TGTGCCAGCAGCACTAGCTACTCGAGCTCTGGAAACACCATATATTTT. The chain carries TRBV7-9 and TRBJ1-3; no firm D call. Looked up from germline, CDR1 is SEHNR and CDR2 is FQNEAQ (reference sequence). With 5 bases removed from V and 0 bases from J, the gap between germline ends came to 14 bases. The CDR3 loop spans 16 amino acids.